This T cell receptor beta chain was obtained from a study of vaccination and CD4 T cells after COVID-19. Study-level background: At a median roughly 70 days (range 14 to 241) after dose two, post-vaccine samples were obtained. Cells were stimulated with overlapping spike peptides from SARS-CoV-2, HCoV-NL63, HCoV-OC43 and HCoV-229E. Study-wide results and limits: The great majority, 304 of 307 vaccine-specific clones, proved spike mono-reactive in convalescent patients.

Cultured CD4+ T cell DNA underwent sequencing with the Oncomine TCR Beta short-read assay. TCRdb ran MiXCR on the PCR reads and lists one entry per CDR3 protein. The data show around 8,600 distinct CDR3 sequences, around two thirds seen once. This CDR3 comprises 15 residues. Trimming pared 0 bases from V and 7 bases from J, leaving 10 bases between. Germline CDR1 reads MNHEY; CDR2 reads SVGAGI. Regarding this clonotype: Antigen: not known.

Treatment given: roughly nine-day PBMC culture with coronavirus spike peptide pools or control peptides (ViraFEST assay). It was with roughly 10 IU/ml IL-2 and roughly 9.5 ug/ml peptide pools that roughly 2 million PBMCs per well were cultured. This rearrangement joins TRBV6-5 to TRBJ1-6; D perhaps matches TRBD1 (6 bases). This clonotype was obtained from a human donor who had recovered from COVID-19. Material for sequencing was CD4+ T cells from blood, cultured in vitro. The CDR3 DNA reads as TGTGCCAGCAGTTACTCGGACAGCCCAAATTCACCCCTCCACTTT. This gives the protein CASSYSDSPNSPLHF.